These 6 T cell receptor beta chains came from one sample sequenced in a study of cytomegalovirus exposure and HLA in healthy donors. The PCR made use of 60 Vbeta and 13 Jbeta primers. Data came from immunoSEQ multiplex PCR; TCRdb stores just in-frame clones and leaves some out. The sample includes roughly 86,000 clones, around 69% of them seen just once. The sequencing sample was made of PBMCs. These receptors were taken from a man aged 30-40 years in good health and CMV-seronegative.

Comment on this clone: Other DNA sequences in the sample encode the same CDR3. The V and J genes are TRBV9 and TRBJ2-7; no reliable D call. Germline assignment: CDR1 SGDLS and CDR2 YYNGEE. Trimming removed 4 bases from V and 3 bases from J, with 8 bases in between. The CDR3 has 12 residues. The CDR3 DNA reads as TGTGCCAGCAGCCTCGGCGGCTACGAGCAGTACTTC. Protein product: CASSLGGYEQYF.

This chain uses TRBV2 with TRBJ2-2, with D tentatively TRBD1 (6 bases). This CDR3 contains 15 residues. The ends were cut back, 4 bases at V and 0 bases at J, with 9 bases in the middle. Germline V lookup: CDR1 SNHLY, CDR2 FYNNEI. The CDR3 DNA reads as TGTGCCAGCAGTGGGACAGATCCGAACACCGGGGAGCTGTTTTTT. It encodes CASSGTDPNTGELFF.

The CDR3 DNA reads TGTGCCAGCAGGGTATCAATAGCGGGATGGGGCACAGATACGCAGTATTTT. Protein: CASRVSIAGWGTDTQYF. The chain recombines TRBV25-1 with TRBJ2-3; 8 bases line up with TRBD2. Germline CDR1 reads MGHDK; CDR2 reads SYGVNS. The CDR3 contains 17 residues. V trimming: 6 bases; J trimming: 1 base; junction bases outside the gene matches: 12.

This chain connects TRBV7-9 to TRBJ2-1; perhaps TRBD1 as D (5 bases). V dropped 5 bases and J dropped 8 bases, with 13 bases sitting between them. This CDR3 is built from 13 residues. Germline values: CDR1 SEHNR, CDR2 FQNEAQ (reference sequence). CDR3 nucleotides: TGTGCCAGCAGCCAGGGCACTTGGGATGAGCAGTTCTTC. Protein product: CASSQGTWDEQFF. The variable domain in full, with the rest retrieved from reference TRBV7-9 and TRBJ2-1, is DTGVSQNPRHKITKRGQNVTFRCDPISEHNRLYWYRQTLGQGPEFLTYFQNEAQLEKSRLLSDRFSAERPKGSFSTLEIQRTEQGDSAMYLCASSQGTWDEQFFGPGTRLTVL.

The rearrangement joins TRBV6-4 to TRBJ2-6; perhaps TRBD2 as D (6 bases). This CDR3 spans 15 amino acids. The V gene lost 0 bases and the J gene lost 13 bases, with 16 bases spanning the gap. Per germline, CDR1 MRHNA and CDR2 SNTAGT. CDR3 nucleotide sequence: TGTGCCAGCAGTGACTCGGAGGGAGGCCGAGGGGTCCTGACTTTC. Its protein is CASSDSEGGRGVLTF.

The genes are TRBV7-3 and TRBJ2-7; tentatively, D is TRBD2 (5 bases). Trimming took 4 bases from V and 6 from J, leaving 13 bases between them. The CDR3 consists of 13 residues. Germline values: CDR1 SGHTA, CDR2 FQGTGA. For the CDR3, the DNA is TGTGCCAGCAGCTCCGGAGGCCCCTCCGAGCAGTACTTC. Amino acids: CASSSGGPSEQYF.